The 14 T cell receptor beta chains below all came from one sample that was sequenced in a study of T cell repertoires in cytomegalovirus infection. Which antigens these TCRs recognize remains unknown. Each CDR3 protein gets one entry after TCRdb re-called the reads with MiXCR. The sample has about 100,000 distinct CDR3 sequences; approximately 30% are singletons. This material consisted of CD8+ T cells from cultured PBMCs, taken from culture after CMV antigen stimulation. The receptors shown here come from a human donor in good health (CMV status not recorded). Some clones in this sample may be carry-over from other donors' samples.

This clonotype was seen many times. The chain carries TRBV7-9 and TRBJ2-2; 7 bases align to TRBD1. Trimming removed 6 bases from V and 5 bases from J; junction bases left unmatched: 9. Germline V gene data show CDR1 as SEHNR and CDR2 as FQNEAQ (reference sequence). This CDR3 is built from 15 residues. CDR3 in amino acids: CASRSGTEYTGELFF. DNA of the CDR3: TGTGCCAGCAGGTCCGGGACAGAATATACCGGGGAGCTGTTTTTT.

Here the CDR3 DNA reads TGTGCCAGCAGCTTTTCGATAGTCTACGAGCAGTACTTC. This sequence encodes CASSFSIVYEQYF. The V gene is TRBV5-5, the J gene TRBJ2-7; D not resolved. This CDR3 is built from 13 residues. Germline CDR1 SGHKS, CDR2 YYEKEE (reference sequence). Trimming removed 2 bases at V and 3 bases at J, with 9 bases between.

This clonotype turned up a few times. The CDR3 DNA is TGTGCCAGCAGTTCCCCCCTTCAAGCGGGGGGGTTGTACGAGCAGTACTTC. Protein: CASSSPLQAGGLYEQYF. This chain joins TRBV27 and TRBJ2-7, with TRBD2 identical over 10 bases. Losses at the gene ends were 4 bases for V and 4 bases for J; bases not matched to a gene: 13. Germline CDR1 and CDR2: MNHEY and SMNVEV (reference sequence). This CDR3 region has 17 residues.

The J gene is TRBJ2-1, the V gene TRBV6-5; D gene unclear. V was trimmed by 4 bases and J by 9 bases, leaving 7 bases between them. Germline CDR1 is MNHEY and CDR2 is SVGAGI. The CDR3 sequence is 11 residues long. The CDR3 loop is CASSFLSEQFF. In DNA, the CDR3 is TGTGCCAGCAGTTTTTTAAGTGAGCAGTTCTTC.

Ten or more counts support this clonotype. This chain links TRBV20-1 with TRBJ1-1; tentatively, D is TRBD1 (5 bases). CDR3 length: 10 residues. The ends were cut back, 0 bases at V and 11 bases at J, with 7 bases in the middle. The germline V gene encodes CDR1 DFQATT and CDR2 SNEGSKA (reference sequence). This CDR3 is CSARETAAFF. The CDR3 nucleotides are TGCAGTGCTAGAGAGACAGCGGCTTTCTTT.

The V and J genes are TRBV6-6 and TRBJ1-2, with 7 bases matching TRBD1. CDR1 is MNHNY and CDR2 is SVGAGI in the germline V gene (reference sequence). V lost 2 bases to trimming and J lost 6 bases; unmatched junction nucleotides: 6. This CDR3 has 14 residues. CDR3 amino acids: CASSYAGTENGYTF. CDR3 bases: TGTGCCAGCAGTTACGCCGGGACAGAGAATGGCTACACCTTC.

This clonotype was recorded a few times. The rearrangement uses TRBV7-2 and TRBJ2-1, with 10 nucleotides matching TRBD2. The germline V gene has CDR1 SGHTA and CDR2 FQGNSA. The CDR3 is 16 amino acids. The ends lost 7 bases at V and 1 base at J; junction bases unmatched: 7. The CDR3 nucleotides are TGTGCCAGCACCCTAGCGGGGGTTTCGTCCTACAATGAGCAGTTCTTC. It specifies CASTLAGVSSYNEQFF.

This clonotype was counted many times. The rearrangement uses TRBV7-2 and TRBJ2-1, with TRBD2 matching over 8 bases. The CDR3 has 14 amino acids. After removal of 3 bases from V and 7 bases from J, the junction contained 5 bases not matched to a gene. Germline V gene lookup returns CDR1 SGHTA and CDR2 FQGNSA. The CDR3: CASSFSGGGNEQFF. In DNA form, the CDR3 reads TGTGCCAGCAGCTTCAGCGGGGGCGGGAATGAGCAGTTCTTC.

The genes are TRBV4-1 and TRBJ2-3, with D maybe TRBD2 (5 bases). The CDR3 is made up of 15 amino acids. Looked up from germline, CDR1 is MGHRA and CDR2 is YSYEKL. V shed 1 base and J shed 4 bases, with 12 bases lying between them. The CDR3, as DNA: TGCGCCAGCAGCCAAGGGCTAGCTGAACCAGATACGCAGTATTTT. This codes for CASSQGLAEPDTQYF.

The chain is built from TRBV7-6 and TRBJ1-1, with D maybe TRBD1 (5 bases). Trimming took 2 bases from V and 7 from J, leaving 11 bases between them. The germline CDR1 and CDR2 sequences are SGHVS and FNYEAQ. CDR3 length: 13 amino acids. The CDR3 DNA reads TGTGCCAGCAGCTTATGGGGGAACGGTGAAGCTTTCTTT. Translating it yields CASSLWGNGEAFF.

This chain connects TRBV4-1 to TRBJ2-7, with unresolved D. Germline CDR1 is MGHRA and CDR2 is YSYEKL. V dropped 1 base and J dropped 2 bases, with 12 bases sitting between them. This CDR3 has 15 residues. CDR3 DNA: TGCGCCAGCAGCCAAGGTAACCTGTTAACCTACGAGCAGTACTTC. It specifies CASSQGNLLTYEQYF.

In this sample, this clonotype turned up a few times. This chain links TRBV19 with TRBJ2-5; 11 bases align to TRBD2. This CDR3 is 17 amino acids long. Germline CDR1 and CDR2: LNHDA and SQIVND (reference sequence). Trimming at V came to 5 bases and at J to 0 bases, leaving 8 bases not matched to a gene. In nucleotides, the CDR3 is TGTGCCAGTAGTCGACCCTGGACTAGCGGGTACCAAGAGACCCAGTACTTC. This encodes CASSRPWTSGYQETQYF.

This clonotype was counted only a few times. The rearrangement uses TRBV6-5 and TRBJ2-1, with D unresolved. Looked up from germline, CDR1 is MNHEY and CDR2 is SVGAGI. The CDR3 has 11 residues. The V end was cut by 4 bases, the J end by 9 bases, with 7 bases between. The CDR3 reads CASSSASEQFF. CDR3 in DNA: TGTGCCAGCAGTTCGGCATCTGAGCAGTTCTTC.

J is TRBJ1-1 and V is TRBV6-5, with 7 positions matching TRBD1. Germline CDR1 reads MNHEY; CDR2 reads SVGAGI. CDR3 size: 15 residues. Trimming took 8 bases from V and 0 from J; bases not matched to a gene: 9. The CDR3 loop reads CASWKGGTVNTEAFF. The CDR3 nucleotides are TGTGCCAGCTGGAAAGGAGGGACAGTGAACACTGAAGCTTTCTTT.